Presented here are 27 T cell receptor beta chains from one specimen sequenced in a study of blood T cell repertoires in COVID-19. Profiling relied on immunoSEQ multiplex PCR, and the TCRdb table lists in-frame clones only, not all of them. Of about 180,000 clones in the sample, approximately 85% were seen once. Sequenced: peripheral blood. The receptors derive from a human donor with active or convalescent COVID-19. The donor label of this sample is uncertain.

V and J are TRBV11-1 and TRBJ2-1; 14 bases line up with TRBD2. Germline loops: CDR1 SGHAT, CDR2 FQDESV (reference sequence). The CDR3 has 16 amino acids. Trimming cost V 9 bases and J 4 bases; bases outside gene matches: 8. The CDR3 DNA reads TGTGCCAGTCGCGGACTAGCGGGGGGACAATACAATGAGCAGTTCTTC. Protein sequence: CASRGLAGGQYNEQFF. The whole variable domain, filled in from reference TRBV11-1 and TRBJ2-1, reads EAEVAQSPRYKITEKSQAVAFWCDPISGHATLYWYRQILGQGPELLVQFQDESVVDDSQLPKDRFSAERLKGVDSTLKIQPAELGDSAMYLCASRGLAGGQYNEQFFGPGTRLTVL.

The chain joins TRBV29-1 to TRBJ2-7, with no clear D. This CDR3 comprises 14 residues. CDR1 SQVTM and CDR2 ANQGSEA come from the germline V gene. V was clipped by 0 bases and J by 0 bases, with 9 bases between them. In DNA form, the CDR3 reads TGCAGCGTTGAAGAGGGCAGCTACTCCTACGAGCAGTACTTC. Residues: CSVEEGSYSYEQYF.

The chain carries TRBV18 and TRBJ1-2; no firm D call. The CDR3 is made up of 13 amino acids. Germline CDR1 and CDR2: KGHSH and LQKENI. V was cut by 2 bases and J by 2 bases, with 6 bases left in between. CDR3 in DNA: TGTGCCAGCTCACCAACAGACAACTATGGCTACACCTTC. Amino acids: CASSPTDNYGYTF.

V gene TRBV5-1 combines with J gene TRBJ2-7, with 13 bases that match TRBD2. The CDR3 covers 14 residues. V dropped 4 bases and J dropped 4; count of bases not matched to a gene: 2. CDR1 and CDR2 from the germline V gene are SGHRS and YFSETQ. As DNA, the CDR3 is TGCGCCAGCAGCACGGGACTAGCGGGATACGAGCAGTACTTC. It translates to CASSTGLAGYEQYF.

This rearrangement joins TRBV29-1 to TRBJ2-7, with 12 bases identical to TRBD1. CDR3 size: 14 residues. CDR1 is SQVTM, CDR2 ANQGSEA, per germline. V was clipped by 7 bases and J by 7 bases; unmatched bases: 11. This chain's CDR3 is CSAEKGQGAGEQYF. CDR3 DNA sequence: TGCAGCGCCGAGAAGGGACAGGGGGCAGGGGAGCAGTACTTC.

The chain recombines TRBV5-4 with TRBJ2-5; D gene uncertain. CDR1 is SGHNT, CDR2 YYREEE, per germline (reference sequence). V lost 4 bases to trimming and J lost 2 bases, with 15 bases between them. This CDR3 spans 15 amino acids. CDR3: CASSRRQVLQETQYF. Written as DNA, the CDR3 is TGTGCCAGCAGCCGCCGCCAGGTCCTTCAAGAGACCCAGTACTTC. Looking up the rest from reference TRBV5-4 and TRBJ2-5 gives the full variable domain: ETGVTQSPTHLIKTRGQQVTLRCSSQSGHNTVSWYQQALGQGPQFIFQYYREEENGRGNFPPRFSGLQFPNYSSELNVNALELDDSALYLCASSRRQVLQETQYFGPGTRLLVL.

This chain links TRBV18 with TRBJ1-1; maybe TRBD1 (6 bases). This CDR3 spans 16 amino acids. Between the trimmed V and J ends, which lost 2 bases and 1 base, there was a span of 14 bases. Germline CDR1 and CDR2: KGHSH and LQKENI. CDR3 protein: CASSPVSGQPNTEAFF. The CDR3, as DNA: TGTGCCAGCTCACCAGTTTCCGGACAGCCGAACACTGAAGCTTTCTTT.

The rearrangement links TRBV2 to TRBJ2-6, with no clear D. CDR1 is SNHLY and CDR2 is FYNNEI in the germline V gene. The CDR3 runs 14 residues. Trimming took off 8 bases at V and 0 bases at J, with 8 bases between the two ends. The CDR3, as DNA: TGTGCCAGCGCTCGCAGCTCTGGGGCCAACGTCCTGACTTTC. Translated: CASARSSGANVLTF.

The rearrangement uses TRBV9 and TRBJ2-1; a possible D gene is TRBD2 (7 bases). V was pared by 3 bases and J by 4 bases, with 11 bases between. CDR3 size: 14 residues. Germline V gene lookup returns CDR1 SGDLS and CDR2 YYNGEE. The CDR3: CASSGGGRYNEQFF. The CDR3 nucleotides are TGTGCCAGCAGCGGCGGGGGCCGGTACAATGAGCAGTTCTTC.

The rearrangement uses TRBV19 and TRBJ2-5, with D perhaps TRBD2 (5 bases). This CDR3 has 12 amino acids. The V and J ends lost 8 bases and 5 bases respectively, with 12 bases between them. Germline V gives CDR1 LNHDA, CDR2 SQIVND (reference sequence). CDR3 sequence: CASGEFGETQYF. The CDR3 DNA reads as TGTGCCAGTGGGGAGTTCGGGGAGACCCAGTACTTC.

The chain couples TRBV5-1 to TRBJ2-7; possibly TRBD2 for D (5 bases). The ends were cut back, 4 bases at V and 5 bases at J, with 13 bases in the middle. The CDR3 covers 13 residues. The germline V gene has CDR1 SGHRS and CDR2 YFSETQ. CDR3 nucleotides: TGCGCCAGCAGCCTAAGCGGCTGGGACGAGCAGTACTTC. Translated: CASSLSGWDEQYF.

The chain combines TRBV7-2 with TRBJ2-2; D is unclear. Germline V CDR1 and CDR2: SGHTA, FQGNSA. Trimming stripped 3 bases from V and 2 bases from J, with 7 bases between. The CDR3 is 14 residues long. Here the CDR3 DNA reads TGTGCCAGCAGCTTCCTTTTAAACACCGGGGAGCTGTTTTTT. Protein sequence: CASSFLLNTGELFF.

V gene TRBV19 combines with J gene TRBJ1-2, with 9 bases that match TRBD1. Unmatched junction bases numbered 2, after V lost 4 bases and J lost 8 bases. Germline-derived CDR1 and CDR2 are LNHDA and SQIVND (reference sequence). CDR3 length: 12 residues. CDR3 sequence: CASSRQGEGYTF. The CDR3 DNA follows: TGTGCCAGTAGTAGACAGGGGGAAGGCTACACCTTC.

This chain uses TRBV24-1 with TRBJ2-1; 9 positions match TRBD2. Germline V lookup: CDR1 KGHDR, CDR2 SFDVKD. This CDR3 is built from 18 residues. V was clipped by 4 bases and J by 3 bases; unmatched bases: 12. CDR3 nucleotides: TGTGCCACCAGTGACCAGGGCCCAGCGGGAGGCATCTACAATGAGCAGTTCTTC. It yields the protein CATSDQGPAGGIYNEQFF.

J is TRBJ2-2 and V is TRBV7-2, with 7 positions matching TRBD2. V gave up 5 bases and J gave up 7 bases; unmatched junction bases: 13. The CDR3 is 16 amino acids. Germline lookup yields CDR1 SGHTA and CDR2 FQGNSA. CDR3 nucleotide sequence: TGTGCCAGCAGCCGTAGTGGATGGGGGAGGGACGGGGAGCTGTTTTTT. Amino acids: CASSRSGWGRDGELFF.

Comments on this clone: Additional DNA sequences in this sample encode the identical CDR3. The chain carries TRBV6-5 and TRBJ2-5; D is unclear. The CDR3 length is 12 residues. From germline, CDR1 is MNHEY and CDR2 SVGAGI. The ends were cut back, 0 bases at V and 5 bases at J, with 4 bases in the middle. The CDR3 DNA reads as TGTGCCAGCAGTTACTCTGCGGAGACCCAGTACTTC. It translates to CASSYSAETQYF.

The V gene is TRBV25-1, the J gene TRBJ2-5; 10 bases are shared with TRBD2. The J segment lost 1 base and the V segment lost 5 bases, leaving 4 bases of the junction unmatched. The length of the CDR3 is 15 residues. CDR1 MGHDK and CDR2 SYGVNS come from the germline V gene. The CDR3 nucleotides read TGTGCCAGCAGTCGTGCTAGCGGGGGCCAAGAGACCCAGTACTTC. It specifies CASSRASGGQETQYF.

The chain couples TRBV7-2 to TRBJ2-3; 7 nucleotides align to TRBD2. Germline V gene sequence: CDR1 SGHTA, CDR2 FQGNSA. CDR3 length equals 14 residues. With V trimmed by 0 bases and J by 3 bases, 0 bases remained unmatched. The CDR3 spells CASSLAGGTDTQYF. The CDR3 nucleotides read TGTGCCAGCAGCTTAGCGGGGGGGACAGATACGCAGTATTTT.

This chain uses TRBV27 with TRBJ1-1; D might be TRBD1 (5 bases). This CDR3 spans 14 amino acids. V was trimmed by 6 bases and J by 0 bases, leaving 11 bases between them. Germline V CDR1 and CDR2: MNHEY, SMNVEV (reference sequence). DNA for the CDR3: TGTGCCAGCAGCCTAGACAGATTGAACACTGAAGCTTTCTTT. It specifies CASSLDRLNTEAFF.

The J gene is TRBJ2-6, the V gene TRBV7-9; D remains unclear. V lost 2 bases, J lost 4 bases, and 6 bases lay in between. The CDR3 runs to 14 residues. Per germline, CDR1 SEHNR and CDR2 FQNEAQ (reference sequence). The CDR3 sequence: CASSLSLGANVLTF. In DNA form, the CDR3 reads TGTGCCAGCAGCTTATCCCTGGGGGCCAACGTCCTGACTTTC.

The CDR3 is CASSQDSATGELFF. The CDR3 DNA sequence: TGTGCCAGCAGCCAGGACAGTGCCACCGGGGAGCTGTTTTTT. The J gene is TRBJ2-2, the V gene TRBV4-2; perhaps TRBD1 as D (6 bases). The CDR3 is 14 amino acids. The V gene lost 3 bases and the J gene lost 4 bases, with 9 bases spanning the gap. CDR1 is LGHNA and CDR2 is YNFKEQ in the germline V gene.

The rearrangement joins TRBV28 to TRBJ2-7; possible D gene TRBD1, 5 bases. CDR1 and CDR2 from the germline V gene are MDHEN and SYDVKM. CDR3 length: 12 residues. Trimming stripped 3 bases from V and 7 bases from J, with 10 bases between. The DNA of the CDR3 is TGTGCCAGCAGTTTCCCCCCAGGGGAGCAGTACTTC. Its translation is CASSFPPGEQYF.

The V call is TRBV29-1, the J call TRBJ1-2; the D gene is possibly TRBD1 (5 bases). Trimming took 2 bases from V and 4 from J, leaving 14 bases between them. The CDR3 consists of 14 residues. The germline gives CDR1 SQVTM, CDR2 ANQGSEA. The CDR3 DNA reads TGCAGCGTTGAAAGCCGGCAGGGAAGCTATGGCTACACCTTC. Translation gives CSVESRQGSYGYTF. Full variable domain (missing parts from reference TRBV29-1 and TRBJ1-2): SAVISQKPSRDICQRGTSLTIQCQVDSQVTMMFWYRQQPGQSLTLIATANQGSEATYESGFVIDKFPISRPNLTFSTLTVSNMSPEDSSIYLCSVESRQGSYGYTFGSGTRLTVV.

This chain connects TRBV18 to TRBJ2-2, with no clear D. Trimming removed 3 bases from V and 0 bases from J, with 5 bases in between. CDR1 is KGHSH, CDR2 LQKENI, per germline. This CDR3 has 14 residues. CDR3 residues: CASSPQANTGELFF. The CDR3 DNA reads as TGTGCCAGCTCACCCCAGGCGAACACCGGGGAGCTGTTTTTT.

The sample holds a few counts of this clone. CDR3 region: CAWSARSRTENYEQYF. The CDR3 coding sequence is TGTGCCTGGAGTGCACGGTCCCGGACAGAAAACTACGAGCAGTACTTC. V is TRBV30 and J is TRBJ2-7; TRBD1 might be the D (6 bases). This CDR3 has 16 amino acids. Germline V gene sequence: CDR1 GTSNPN, CDR2 SVGIG (reference sequence). V was trimmed by 1 base and J by 3 bases, leaving 19 bases between them.

The chain carries TRBV24-1 and TRBJ2-2; tentative D call: TRBD1 (5 bases). The V gene lost 5 bases and the J gene lost 6 bases, with 12 bases spanning the gap. This CDR3 has 14 amino acids. The germline V gene encodes CDR1 KGHDR and CDR2 SFDVKD. The CDR3 sequence is CATSVAGPPGELFF. CDR3 bases: TGTGCCACCAGTGTGGCAGGGCCCCCCGGGGAGCTGTTTTTT.

This clone appeared a single time. The gene calls are TRBV5-1 and TRBJ2-1; TRBD1 agrees at 8 bases. V lost 1 base, J lost 5 bases, and 8 bases stayed unmatched. Germline V gives CDR1 SGHRS, CDR2 YFSETQ. The CDR3 has 16 residues. The CDR3: CASSLFGQGANNEQFF. CDR3 in DNA: TGCGCCAGCAGCTTGTTTGGGCAGGGGGCTAACAATGAGCAGTTCTTC.